One sample yielded the 14 T cell receptor beta chains listed below, sequenced in a study of PD-L1 blockade in urothelial cancer. Time point denoted: pretreatment peripheral blood. The repertoire was sequenced with immunoSEQ multiplex PCR; TCRdb's copy has only in-frame clones and lacks some. The table has under 70,000 clones, 85% seen once. The sample consisted of PBMCs, taken around atezolizumab (anti-PD-L1) treatment. All receptors come from a man between 70 and 80 years old with urothelial cancer.

The DNA for the CDR3 is TGTGCCAGTAGTTCTCGGGACAGGGGGCCTTATGGCTACACCTTC. Translating gives CASSSRDRGPYGYTF. The chain is built from TRBV19 and TRBJ1-2; 12 nucleotides align to TRBD1. V shed 5 bases, J shed 5 bases, and the junction held 6 bases outside the gene matches. The germline CDR1 and CDR2 sequences are LNHDA and SQIVND (reference sequence). The CDR3 runs 15 residues.

The chain employs TRBV7-9 and TRBJ1-4; 9 positions match TRBD1. This CDR3 is 15 amino acids long. CDR1 and CDR2 from the germline V gene are SEHNR and FQNEAQ (reference sequence). J gave up 8 bases and V 2 bases, and 6 bases lay outside the gene matches. CDR3 nucleotides: TGTGCCAGCAGCTTACCGGGACAGGGAGGGGAAAAACTGTTTTTT. Protein: CASSLPGQGGEKLFF.

This chain joins TRBV19 and TRBJ2-5, with 7 bases aligning to TRBD1. The germline gives CDR1 LNHDA, CDR2 SQIVND (reference sequence). V gave up 6 bases and J gave up 3 bases; unmatched junction bases: 4. This CDR3 has 13 residues. CDR3 nucleotides: TGTGCCAGTAGGGCCCAGGGGGAAGAGACCCAGTACTTC. This sequence encodes CASRAQGEETQYF.

Regarding this clone: At one boundary the junction diverges from the germline segment, which might be a read error. The chain links TRBV27 to TRBJ2-6, with D maybe TRBD1 (6 bases). The CDR3 is made up of 15 amino acids. Germline CDR1 is MNHEY and CDR2 is SMNVEV (reference sequence). The CDR3 DNA is TGTGCCAGCAGCCTACAGGGCCATGGGTCCAACGTCCTGACTTTC. Encoded protein: CASSLQGHGSNVLTF.

The chain has TRBV9 and TRBJ2-1, with 7 bases fitting TRBD2. V lost 4 bases to trimming and J lost 4 bases; unmatched junction nucleotides: 11. CDR3 length: 16 residues. Germline lookup yields CDR1 SGDLS and CDR2 YYNGEE. CDR3 amino acids: CASSPERLAPYNEQFF. As DNA, the CDR3 is TGTGCCAGCAGCCCCGAACGACTAGCCCCGTACAATGAGCAGTTCTTC. The whole variable domain, filled in from reference TRBV9 and TRBJ2-1, reads DSGVTQTPKHLITATGQRVTLRCSPRSGDLSVYWYQQSLDQGLQFLIQYYNGEERAKGNILERFSAQQFPDLHSELNLSSLELGDSALYFCASSPERLAPYNEQFFGPGTRLTVL.

The CDR3 spells CASSVGGGGGETQYF. As DNA, the CDR3 is TGTGCCAGCAGCGTAGGCGGAGGGGGGGGAGAGACCCAGTACTTC. The rearrangement joins TRBV9 to TRBJ2-5; D might be TRBD2 (7 bases). The CDR3 consists of 15 residues. The V and J ends lost 0 bases and 4 bases respectively, with 13 bases between them. CDR1 is SGDLS and CDR2 is YYNGEE in the germline V gene.

The chain employs TRBV15 and TRBJ1-1; TRBD1 might be the D (6 bases). The V end lost 6 bases, the J end lost 4 bases, and 18 bases lay between the germline ends. The length of the CDR3 is 15 residues. Germline values: CDR1 LNHNV, CDR2 YYDKDF (reference sequence). CDR3 nucleotide sequence: TGTGCCACCAGTCGAGACCGGGGGGCAAGCACTGAAGCTTTCTTT. It is translated as CATSRDRGASTEAFF.

The rearrangement links TRBV28 to TRBJ2-7; maybe TRBD1 (5 bases). Germline V CDR1 and CDR2: MDHEN, SYDVKM. The V and J ends lost 6 bases and 1 base respectively, with 10 bases between them. The CDR3 is made up of 13 amino acids. Here the CDR3 DNA reads TGTGCCAGCAGGCAGGGCCTTTCCTACGAGCAGTACTTC. This translates into CASRQGLSYEQYF.

The chain recombines TRBV29-1 with TRBJ2-1, with D possibly TRBD1 on 6 matching bases. The CDR3 length is 18 residues. Germline CDR1 reads SQVTM; CDR2 reads ANQGSEA. Trimming took off 6 bases at V and 0 bases at J, with 24 bases between the two ends. The CDR3 protein is CSVQRGTGQLSSYNEQFF. As DNA, the CDR3 is TGCAGCGTCCAAAGGGGAACAGGGCAACTGAGCTCCTACAATGAGCAGTTCTTC.

The chain employs TRBV18 and TRBJ2-1; 9 bases are a match to TRBD1. The CDR3 extends over 14 amino acids. In germline, CDR1 is KGHSH, CDR2 LQKENI. Germline trimming cut 1 base from V and 8 bases from J; bases unmatched to any gene: 3. The CDR3 is CASSPLQGAHEQFF. The DNA for the CDR3 is TGTGCCAGCTCACCACTACAGGGGGCACATGAGCAGTTCTTC. Full variable domain (remainder filled in from reference TRBV18 and TRBJ2-1): NAGVMQNPRHLVRRRGQEARLRCSPMKGHSHVYWYRQLPEEGLKFMVYLQKENIIDESGMPKERFSAEFPKEGPSILRIQQVVRGDSAAYFCASSPLQGAHEQFFGPGTRLTVL.

The chain couples TRBV5-5 to TRBJ2-5; weak D call: TRBD2 (6 bases). The CDR3 runs 13 residues. V lost 0 bases and J 7 bases, leaving 10 bases between the germline ends. CDR1 SGHKS and CDR2 YYEKEE come from the germline V gene (reference sequence). CDR3 loop: CASSLGWEATQYF. The CDR3 bases are TGTGCCAGCAGCTTGGGGTGGGAGGCGACCCAGTACTTC.

The rearrangement joins TRBV5-1 to TRBJ2-3; D is perhaps TRBD2 (6 bases). The length of the CDR3 is 13 residues. Germline V gene sequence: CDR1 SGHRS, CDR2 YFSETQ. V lost 7 bases and J 14 bases, leaving 23 bases between the germline ends. CDR3 DNA: TGCGCCAGCCGCTCGGCGGGGAACAGATACGCGTATTTT. Translation: CASRSAGNRYAYF.

The chain recombines TRBV2 with TRBJ2-7; 7 positions agree with TRBD1. The V segment lost 1 base and the J segment 4 bases; nucleotides outside the gene matches: 10. This CDR3 is built from 16 residues. Germline V gene lookup returns CDR1 SNHLY and CDR2 FYNNEI. The CDR3 DNA follows: TGTGCCAGCAGTGAAGGTGCCGGGGACAGTCTATACGAGCAGTACTTC. Amino acids: CASSEGAGDSLYEQYF.

The chain joins TRBV6-5 to TRBJ2-7; possible D gene TRBD1, 6 bases. V was cut by 8 bases and J by 3 bases, with 14 bases left in between. Germline V gene data show CDR1 as MNHEY and CDR2 as SVGAGI. This CDR3 comprises 13 residues. CDR3 amino acids: CASSGRGYYEQYF. In DNA, the CDR3 is TGTGCCAGCTCGGGCAGGGGATACTACGAGCAGTACTTC.